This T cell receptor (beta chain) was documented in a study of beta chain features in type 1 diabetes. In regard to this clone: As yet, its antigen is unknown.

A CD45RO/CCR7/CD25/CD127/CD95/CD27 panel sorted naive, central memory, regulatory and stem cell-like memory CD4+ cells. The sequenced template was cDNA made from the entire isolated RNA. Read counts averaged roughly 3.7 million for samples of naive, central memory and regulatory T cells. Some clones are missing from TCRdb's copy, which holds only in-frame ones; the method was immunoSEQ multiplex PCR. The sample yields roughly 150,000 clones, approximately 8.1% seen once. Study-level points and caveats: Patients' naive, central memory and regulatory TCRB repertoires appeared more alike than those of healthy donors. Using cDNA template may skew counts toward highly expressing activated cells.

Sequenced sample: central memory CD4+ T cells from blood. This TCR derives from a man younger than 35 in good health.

CDR3 sequence: CASSPRGAGARETQYF. CDR3 in DNA: TGTGCCAGCAGCCCTCGAGGGGCGGGGGCGAGAGAGACCCAGTACTTC. The V and J genes are TRBV11-2 and TRBJ2-5; D possibly corresponds to TRBD2 (7 bases). Deletions cut 5 bases from V and 4 bases from J, with 20 bases between. The CDR3 has 16 residues. CDR1 is SGHAT and CDR2 is FQNNGV in the germline V gene. The full variable domain, in which reference TRBV11-2 and TRBJ2-5 provide the parts outside the CDR3, is EAGVAQSPRYKIIEKRQSVAFWCNPISGHATLYWYQQILGQGPKLLIQFQNNGVVDDSQLPKDRFSAERLKGVDSTLKIQPAKLEDSAVYLCASSPRGAGARETQYFGPGTRLLVL.